This T cell receptor (beta chain) was identified during a study of yellow fever vaccine responses in identical twins. Overall study results and limits: Vaccine-induced T cell responses in twins were reportedly observed to appear partly convergent, partly personalized.

Germline-derived CDR1 and CDR2 are SGHAT and FQDESV (reference sequence). The CDR3 extends over 16 amino acids. Trimming cost V 4 bases and J 5 bases, with 20 bases left between them. TCRdb re-called the RT-PCR reads with MiXCR, one entry per CDR3 protein. The sample yields around 20,000 distinct CDR3 sequences, around two thirds seen once. About this clonotype itself: Its antigen is not known.

This sequence joins TRBV11-1 and TRBJ1-1; D not resolved. Sequenced material: T cells from blood (PBMCs), unsorted or a sorted subset (not recorded which), taken before or after yellow fever vaccination (not recorded which). The sequence was obtained from a young woman who received the yellow fever vaccine. CDR3 nucleotides: TGTGCCAGCAGCTCTTACCCCGAGTTCGACATGACTGAAGCTTTCTTT. Translating gives CASSSYPEFDMTEAFF.